This entry is about one TCR beta chain. This specimen comes from a study of cytotoxic CD8 clonotypes in ibrutinib-treated CLL. For the study at large: After a median 12 months on treatment (6 to 36), response samples were drawn.

V was cut by 3 bases and J by 4 bases, with 7 bases left in between. In germline, CDR1 is SQVTM, CDR2 ANQGSEA. The CDR3 spans 11 residues. The repertoire was sequenced with immunoSEQ multiplex PCR; TCRdb's copy has only in-frame clones and lacks some. The data contain 250,000 to 350,000 clones, roughly four fifths of them singletons. This sequence was found in a human donor with chronic lymphocytic leukemia. The starting material was PBMCs, obtained at disease progression, from a patient treated with ibrutinib. This chain links TRBV29-1 with TRBJ2-7; D uncertain. CDR3 amino acids: CSVENRYEQYF. The CDR3 DNA is TGCAGCGTTGAGAACCGGTACGAGCAGTACTTC.